The clone carrying this T cell receptor beta chain was seen a few times. What it binds is not known. This entry is derived from a study of identical twins. The germline V gene encodes CDR1 LNHDA and CDR2 SQIVND (reference sequence). This CDR3 comprises 14 residues. V trimming: 9 bases; J trimming: 1 base; junction bases outside the gene matches: 8. One entry per CDR3 protein, called by TCRdb with MiXCR from the 5' RACE reads. The sample consists of about 460,000 distinct CDR3 sequences, 14% of them appearing once. Study results and caveats: Out-of-frame alpha sequences shared by twins showed excess low generation probability. Twin pairs had excess sharing that was weaker in beta out-of-frame sequences.

A further study also used this sample, focusing on yellow fever vaccine responses in identical twins. Per that paper: Reportedly, the response of twins' T cells to the vaccine seemed partly convergent, partly personalized.

The chain uses TRBV19 and TRBJ1-1; 7 bases fit TRBD1. The sequence came from a woman aged 18-30 years in good health. The sequenced sample was CD4+ T cells sorted from blood. The CDR3 sequence is CASRTGVQNTEAFF. The CDR3 DNA follows: TGTGCCAGCCGAACAGGGGTCCAGAACACTGAAGCTTTCTTT.